These T cell receptor beta chains were read from a single sample in a study of identical twins. TCRdb reprocessed the 5' RACE reads via MiXCR and lists one record per CDR3 protein. This table holds 1.5 million to 2 million distinct CDR3 sequences, about 30% found once. Sequencing was performed on cord blood. The source is a newborn girl in good health. Each CDR3 is given with its conserved first and last residue. D genes are given only for firm matches. Some rows mark clone size as missing; the rest say once, few, many or name a class of expanded clone.

TRBD2 TRBJ2-3 TRBV5-1 - TGCGCCAGCAGCTTGAAGCTAGCGGGGGACACTCCAGATACGCAGTATTTT CASSLKLAGDTPDTQYF
- TRBJ2-7 TRBV6-1 few TGTGCCAGCAGTGGCGCCCTCTCCTACGAGCAGTACTTC CASSGALSYEQYF
- TRBJ2-7 TRBV6-2/TRBV6-3 - TGTGCCAGCAGCCTCAGGGGGGCCGGCTACAATGAGCAGTACTTC CASSLRGAGYNEQYF
TRBD1 TRBJ2-7 TRBV20-1 - TGCAGTGCTAGGGAGAACCTTCGACAGGGTCTCTACGAGCAGTACTTC CSARENLRQGLYEQYF
TRBD1 TRBJ2-7 TRBV6-1 - TGTGCCACAGAACCGGGACAGGGGGCGTACGAGCAGTACTTC CATEPGQGAYEQYF
- TRBJ2-4 TRBV5-4 few TGTGCCAGCAGCTTGGCGGCCCCAGGCAAAAACATTCAGTACTTC CASSLAAPGKNIQYF
TRBD1 TRBJ1-1 TRBV7-9 - TGTGCCAGCAGCCTAGGAGGGCAAAATCGCAGGGGGCCCAACACTGAAGCTTTCTTT CASSLGGQNRRGPNTEAFF
- TRBJ2-4 TRBV6-5 - TGTGCCAGCAGTTACTCGGTTTTTCGCGGAAACATTCAGTACTTC CASSYSVFRGNIQYF
- TRBJ1-5 TRBV27 - TGTGCCAGCAGTTTAGCGGCAGGCCATCAGCCCCAGCATTTT CASSLAAGHQPQHF
TRBD2 TRBJ2-7 TRBV9 - TGTGCCAGCAGCCCAATTCCCTCGGGACTAGCGGGGGGGCTAATTTACAATGAGCAGTACTTC CASSPIPSGLAGGLIYNEQYF
- TRBJ2-1 TRBV3-1 many TGTGCCAGCAGCCAAGGGGGCTCCTACAATGAGCAGTTCTTC CASSQGGSYNEQFF
- TRBJ2-7 TRBV9 - TGTGCCAGCAGCGTGGATGGGACCACCTCCTACAATGAGCAGTACTTC CASSVDGTTSYNEQYF
TRBD1 TRBJ1-6 TRBV12-3/TRBV12-4 - TGTGCCAGCAGTCCCCCCGGGACAGGGGATTCACCCCTCCACTTT CASSPPGTGDSPLHF
- TRBJ2-7 TRBV4-2 few TGTGCCAGCAGCCAAGATACCCGCTCCTACGAGCAGTACTTC CASSQDTRSYEQYF
- TRBJ1-5 TRBV27 many TGTGCCAGCAGTTTAAGCAGGGGAGGTCAGCCCCAGCATTTT CASSLSRGGQPQHF
- TRBJ2-3 TRBV27 - TGTGCCAGCAGGGGACTCCTCACAGATACGCAGTATTTT CASRGLLTDTQYF
TRBD1 TRBJ2-7 TRBV28 once TGTGCCAGCCCCCCTCGGGGACAGAATGCCTACGAGCAGTACTTC CASPPRGQNAYEQYF
- TRBJ2-7 TRBV28 few TGTGCCAGCAGTTTATTCAGGGCCCCCTACGAGCAGTACTTC CASSLFRAPYEQYF
- TRBJ2-3 TRBV2 - TGTGCCAGTGGGGCGACACTAGATACGCAGTATTTT CASGATLDTQYF
TRBD1 TRBJ1-5 TRBV25-1 - TGTGCCAGCAGTGGGACAGGCCCCCAGCATTTT CASSGTGPQHF
- TRBJ2-3 TRBV7-9 few TGTGCCAGCAGCTATTCAACTGGGCAGGGTCCTCCAGATACGCAGTATTTT CASSYSTGQGPPDTQYF
TRBD2 TRBJ2-7 TRBV3-1 - TGTGCCAGCAGACGGACTAGCGGGAACTCCTACGAGCAGTACTTC CASRRTSGNSYEQYF
- TRBJ2-7 TRBV6-2/TRBV6-3 once TGTGCCAGCAGTTACTCGAACGGCCTCTACGAGCAGAACTTC CASSYSNGLYEQNF
TRBD2 TRBJ2-3 TRBV7-7 many TGTGCTAGCAGCTTCAGCGGGAGTTTTACAGATACGCAGTATTTT CASSFSGSFTDTQYF
- TRBJ2-4 TRBV10-2 - TGCGCCAGCAGTGAGGGCGGTTCTGCCAAAAACATTCAGTACTTC CASSEGGSAKNIQYF
- TRBJ1-5 TRBV27 - TGTGCCAGCACCAGGGCGAGGCAGCCCCAGCATTTT CASTRARQPQHF
TRBD2 TRBJ2-7 TRBV2 - TGTGCCAGCAGCGATAGGGGACTAGTCGCCTACGAGCAGTACTTC CASSDRGLVAYEQYF
TRBD1 TRBJ1-2 TRBV10-3 many TGTGCCATCAGGGATGCTGACAGGGAGGGCTATGGCTACACCTTC CAIRDADREGYGYTF
- TRBJ1-2 TRBV4-1 - TGCGCCAGCAGCCAAGTTAGGGGACAACTCTATGGCTACACCTTC CASSQVRGQLYGYTF
- TRBJ2-1 TRBV24-1 many TGTGCCACCAGTGAGTATGGGTTTTTCTCCTACAATGAGCAGTTCTTC CATSEYGFFSYNEQFF
- TRBJ2-3 TRBV7-6 - TGTGCCAGCAGCTCCCAGGGGGGACCTAGCACAGATACGCAGTATTTT CASSSQGGPSTDTQYF